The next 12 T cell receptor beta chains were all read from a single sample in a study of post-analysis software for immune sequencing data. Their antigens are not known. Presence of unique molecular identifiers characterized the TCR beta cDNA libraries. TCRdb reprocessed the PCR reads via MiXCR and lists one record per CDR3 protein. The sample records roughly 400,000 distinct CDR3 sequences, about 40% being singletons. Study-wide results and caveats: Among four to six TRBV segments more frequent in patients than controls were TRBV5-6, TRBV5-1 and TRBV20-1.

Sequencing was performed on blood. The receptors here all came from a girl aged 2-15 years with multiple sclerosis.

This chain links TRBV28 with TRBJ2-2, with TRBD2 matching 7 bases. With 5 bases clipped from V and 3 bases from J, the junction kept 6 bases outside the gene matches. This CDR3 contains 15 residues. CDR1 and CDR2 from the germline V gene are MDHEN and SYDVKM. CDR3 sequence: CASSTAGLYTGELFF. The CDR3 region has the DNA TGTGCCAGCAGTACCGCGGGACTATACACCGGGGAGCTGTTTTTT.

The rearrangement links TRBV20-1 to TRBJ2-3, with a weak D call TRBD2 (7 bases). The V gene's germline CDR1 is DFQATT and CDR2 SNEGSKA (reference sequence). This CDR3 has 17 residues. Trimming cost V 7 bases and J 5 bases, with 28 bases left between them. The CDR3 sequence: CSVHAKVRGAIGDTQYF. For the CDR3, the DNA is TGCAGTGTACACGCTAAAGTACGGGGGGCAATTGGAGATACGCAGTATTTT.

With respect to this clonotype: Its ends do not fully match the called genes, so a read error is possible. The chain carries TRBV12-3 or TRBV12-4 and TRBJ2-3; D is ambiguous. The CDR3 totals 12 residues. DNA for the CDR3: TGTGCCAGCAGTTTAAGTCCCGATACGGAGTATTTT. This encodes CASSLSPDTEYF.

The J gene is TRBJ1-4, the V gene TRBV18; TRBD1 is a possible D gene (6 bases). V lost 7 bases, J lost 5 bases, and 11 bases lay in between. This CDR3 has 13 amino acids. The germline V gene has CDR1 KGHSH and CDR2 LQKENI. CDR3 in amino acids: CASYGQLNEKLFF. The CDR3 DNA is TGTGCCAGCTACGGACAGCTCAATGAAAAACTGTTTTTT.

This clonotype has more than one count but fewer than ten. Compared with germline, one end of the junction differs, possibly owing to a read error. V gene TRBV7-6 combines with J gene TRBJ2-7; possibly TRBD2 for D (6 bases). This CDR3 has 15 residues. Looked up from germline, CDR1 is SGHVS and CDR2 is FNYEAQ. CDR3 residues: CGSSLGGYSSYEQYF. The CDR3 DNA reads TGTGGCAGCAGCTTAGGAGGGTATAGCTCCTACGAGCAGTACTTC.

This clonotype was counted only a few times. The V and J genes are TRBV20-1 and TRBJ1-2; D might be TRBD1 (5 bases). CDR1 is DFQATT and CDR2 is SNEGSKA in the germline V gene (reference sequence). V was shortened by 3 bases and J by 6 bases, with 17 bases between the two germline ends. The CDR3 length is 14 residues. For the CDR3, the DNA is TGCAGTGCTAGGGACCCGGGACGGATTAATGGCTACACCTTC. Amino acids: CSARDPGRINGYTF.

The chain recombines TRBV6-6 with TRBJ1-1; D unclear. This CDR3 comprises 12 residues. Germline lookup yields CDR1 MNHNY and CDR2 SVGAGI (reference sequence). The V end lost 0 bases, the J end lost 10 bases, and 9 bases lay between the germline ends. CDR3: CASSYSAGGAFF. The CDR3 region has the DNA TGTGCCAGCAGTTACTCGGCCGGAGGAGCTTTCTTT.

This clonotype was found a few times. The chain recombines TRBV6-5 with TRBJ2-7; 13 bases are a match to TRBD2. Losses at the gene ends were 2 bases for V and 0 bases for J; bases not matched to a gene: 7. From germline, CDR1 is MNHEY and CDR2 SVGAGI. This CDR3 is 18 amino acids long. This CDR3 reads CASSYEGTSGDYSYEQYF. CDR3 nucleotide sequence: TGTGCCAGCAGTTACGAGGGGACTAGCGGGGACTACTCCTACGAGCAGTACTTC.

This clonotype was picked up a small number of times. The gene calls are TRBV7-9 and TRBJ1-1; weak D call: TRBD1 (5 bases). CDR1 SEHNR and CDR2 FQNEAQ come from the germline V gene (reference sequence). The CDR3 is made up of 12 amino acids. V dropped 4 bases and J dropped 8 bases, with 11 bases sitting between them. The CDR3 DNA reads TGTGCCAGCAGCTCAGGACATCCGGAAGCTTTCTTT. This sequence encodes CASSSGHPEAFF. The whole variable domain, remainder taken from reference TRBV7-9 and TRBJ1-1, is DTGVSQNPRHKITKRGQNVTFRCDPISEHNRLYWYRQTLGQGPEFLTYFQNEAQLEKSRLLSDRFSAERPKGSFSTLEIQRTEQGDSAMYLCASSSGHPEAFFGQGTRLTVV.

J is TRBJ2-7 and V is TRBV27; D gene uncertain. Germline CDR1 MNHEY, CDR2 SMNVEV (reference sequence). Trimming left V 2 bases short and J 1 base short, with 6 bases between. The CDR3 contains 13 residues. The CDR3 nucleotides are TGTGCCAGCAGTTTAAAGGTTTCCTACGAGCAGTACTTC. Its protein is CASSLKVSYEQYF.

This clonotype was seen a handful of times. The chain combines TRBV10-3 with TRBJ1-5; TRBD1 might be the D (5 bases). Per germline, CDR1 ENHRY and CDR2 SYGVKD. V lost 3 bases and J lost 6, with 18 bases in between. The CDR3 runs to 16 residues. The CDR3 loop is CAISEGAGPWGQPQHF. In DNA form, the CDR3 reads TGTGCCATCAGTGAAGGGGCAGGGCCTTGGGGTCAGCCCCAGCATTTT.

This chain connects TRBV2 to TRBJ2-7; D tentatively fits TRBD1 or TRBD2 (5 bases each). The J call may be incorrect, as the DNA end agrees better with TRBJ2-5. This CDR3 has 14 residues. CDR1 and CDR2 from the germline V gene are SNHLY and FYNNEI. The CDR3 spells CASSEGGSGKTQYF. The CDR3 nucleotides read TGTGCCAGCAGTGAAGGGGGGTCGGGGAAGACCCAGTACTTC.